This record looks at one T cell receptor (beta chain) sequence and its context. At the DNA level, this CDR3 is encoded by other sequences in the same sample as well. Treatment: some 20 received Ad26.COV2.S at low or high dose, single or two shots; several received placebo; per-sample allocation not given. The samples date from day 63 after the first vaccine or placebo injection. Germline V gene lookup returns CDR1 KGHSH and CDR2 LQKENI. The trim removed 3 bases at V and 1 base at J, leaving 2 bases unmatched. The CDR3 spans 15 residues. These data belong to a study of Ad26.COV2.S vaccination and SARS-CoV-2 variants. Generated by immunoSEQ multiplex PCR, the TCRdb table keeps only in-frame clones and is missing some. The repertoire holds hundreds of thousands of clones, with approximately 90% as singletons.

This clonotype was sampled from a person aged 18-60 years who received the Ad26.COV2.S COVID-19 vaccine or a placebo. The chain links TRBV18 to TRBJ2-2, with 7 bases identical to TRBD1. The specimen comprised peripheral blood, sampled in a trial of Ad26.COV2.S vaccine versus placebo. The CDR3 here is CASSPRTGNTGELFF. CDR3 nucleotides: TGTGCCAGCTCACCCCGGACAGGGAACACCGGGGAGCTGTTTTTT.